This T cell receptor beta chain was captured in a study of blood T cell repertoires in COVID-19. CDR3 length equals 15 residues. Germline V CDR1 and CDR2: SGHRS, YFSETQ. V lost 5 bases to trimming and J lost 1 base; unmatched junction nucleotides: 6. Method: immunoSEQ multiplex PCR; TCRdb's copy keeps in-frame clones and lacks some. The top ten hold 25% of the sample, which has under 100,000 clones, over 75% seen once. The source material was peripheral blood. The receptor's source is a man older than 75 with active or convalescent COVID-19. The chain recombines TRBV5-1 with TRBJ1-5; 7 positions match TRBD1. The CDR3 loop is CASRLETGSNQPQHF. The CDR3 DNA reads as TGCGCCAGCAGACTAGAGACAGGGAGCAATCAGCCCCAGCATTTT.